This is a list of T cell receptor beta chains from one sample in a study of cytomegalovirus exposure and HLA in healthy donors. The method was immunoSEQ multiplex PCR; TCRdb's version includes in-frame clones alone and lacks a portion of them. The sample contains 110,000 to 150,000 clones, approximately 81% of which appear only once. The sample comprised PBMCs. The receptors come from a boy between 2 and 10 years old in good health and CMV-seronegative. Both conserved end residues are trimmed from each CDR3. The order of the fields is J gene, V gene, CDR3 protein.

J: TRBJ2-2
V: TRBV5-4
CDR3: ASSLGGQGARSTGELF

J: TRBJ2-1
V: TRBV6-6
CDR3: ASSPDPGLRLVQF

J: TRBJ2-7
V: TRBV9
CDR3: ASSVGGDSYEQY

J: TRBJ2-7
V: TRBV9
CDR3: ASSEGREGPYEQY

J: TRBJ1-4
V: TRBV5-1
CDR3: ASSLATHIRGEKLF

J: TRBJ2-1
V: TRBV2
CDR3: ASSAGFTYNEQF

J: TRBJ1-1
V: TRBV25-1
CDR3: ASSDAGMNTEAF

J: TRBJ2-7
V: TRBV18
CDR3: ASSLDRGLYEQY

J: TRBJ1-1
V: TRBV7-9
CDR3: SSSLEVTGHGTEAF

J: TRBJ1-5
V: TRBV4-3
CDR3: ASSQPGQGFLLTKTSNQPQH

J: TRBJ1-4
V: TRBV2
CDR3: ASSERDRAYEKLF

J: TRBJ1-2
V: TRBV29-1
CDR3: SVGTLPPNYGYT

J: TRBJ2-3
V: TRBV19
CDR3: ASGLAGGPTDTQY

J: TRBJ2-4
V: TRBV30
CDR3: AWSPGLLKY

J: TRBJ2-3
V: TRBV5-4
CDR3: ASSSGRRDTQY

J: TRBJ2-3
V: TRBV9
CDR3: ASSESQGTDTQY

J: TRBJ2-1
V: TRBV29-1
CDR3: SVGTSGGYNEQF

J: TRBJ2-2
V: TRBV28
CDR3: ASSLTKTEGGGRRRNTGELF

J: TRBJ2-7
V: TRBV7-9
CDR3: ASTPGGGLDEQY

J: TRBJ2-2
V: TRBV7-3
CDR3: ASSLLRQGSGELF

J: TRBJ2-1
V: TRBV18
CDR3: ASSPGRPTYNEQF

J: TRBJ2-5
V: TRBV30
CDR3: AGTGSKETQY

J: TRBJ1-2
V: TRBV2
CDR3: ASNTEQGAPGGYT

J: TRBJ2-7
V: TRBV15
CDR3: ATSRDGSLSYEQY

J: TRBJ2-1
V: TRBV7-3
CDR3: ASSLLEGSYNEQF

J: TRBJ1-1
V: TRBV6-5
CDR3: ASSLLGPNTEAF

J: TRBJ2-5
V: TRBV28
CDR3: ASSPIGLALEETQY

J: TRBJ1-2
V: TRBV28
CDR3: ASEGLSWYGYT

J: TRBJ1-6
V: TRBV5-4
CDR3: ASSFVDSPLH

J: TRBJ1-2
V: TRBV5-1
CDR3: ASSQTQGNYGYT

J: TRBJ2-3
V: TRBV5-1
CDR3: ASSLEGQYTDTQY

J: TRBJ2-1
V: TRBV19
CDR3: ASSIDPLPYNEQF

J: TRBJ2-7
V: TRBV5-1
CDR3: ASRQGLAGIYEQY

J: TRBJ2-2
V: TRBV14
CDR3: ASSQWSAGELF

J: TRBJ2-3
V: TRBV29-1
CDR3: SVEDLLAGTQY

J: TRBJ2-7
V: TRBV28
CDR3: ASSLPGTGFVDEQY

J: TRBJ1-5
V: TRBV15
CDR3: ATSRDGGQYVQPQH

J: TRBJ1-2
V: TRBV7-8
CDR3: ASSSHDRGPYYGYT

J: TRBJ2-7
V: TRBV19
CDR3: ASSIVAGAYEQY

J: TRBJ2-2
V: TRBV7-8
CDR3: ASSHRDSHTGELF

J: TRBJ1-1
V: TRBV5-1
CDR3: ASSLATGPMNTEAF

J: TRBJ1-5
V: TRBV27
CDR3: ASSLTGGVQPQH

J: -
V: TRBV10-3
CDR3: AISDPTGSHEQY

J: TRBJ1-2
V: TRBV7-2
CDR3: ASSSAGASGYT

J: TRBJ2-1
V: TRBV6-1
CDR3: ASSDWQGTYNEQF

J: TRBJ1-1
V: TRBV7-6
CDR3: ASSSDREAF

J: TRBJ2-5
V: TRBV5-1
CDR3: ASETGTGEETQY

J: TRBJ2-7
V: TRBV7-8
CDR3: ASSKDRGASYEQY

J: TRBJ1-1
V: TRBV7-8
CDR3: ASSLESAWGLGDTEAF